In its sample, the clone carrying this T cell receptor (beta chain) was seen a few times. Germline V gene lookup returns CDR1 MGHRA and CDR2 YSYEKL. This CDR3 contains 18 residues. With 0 bases removed from V and 4 bases from J, the gap between germline ends came to 22 bases. It was patients with CD8+CD57+ cell expansion by flow cytometry who were chosen for sequencing. Using genomic DNA as the template, TCR beta VDJ and CDR3 profiling was carried out. TCRdb analysed the reads with MiXCR anew, one entry per CDR3 protein. The sample holds 450,000 to 550,000 distinct CDR3 sequences, more than 25% seen once. These data come from a study of CD8+CD57+ T cells in acquired aplastic anemia.

The sequence was obtained from a human donor with aplastic anemia. The sequenced sample consisted of sorted CD4+, CD8+, or CD8+CD57+ T cells (not recorded which) from PBMCs. V and J are TRBV4-1 and TRBJ2-7, with a weak D call TRBD1 (7 bases). The CDR3 loop reads CASSQDGGQFKPWYEQYF. In DNA, the CDR3 is TGCGCCAGCAGCCAAGACGGGGGACAGTTTAAACCATGGTACGAGCAGTACTTC.